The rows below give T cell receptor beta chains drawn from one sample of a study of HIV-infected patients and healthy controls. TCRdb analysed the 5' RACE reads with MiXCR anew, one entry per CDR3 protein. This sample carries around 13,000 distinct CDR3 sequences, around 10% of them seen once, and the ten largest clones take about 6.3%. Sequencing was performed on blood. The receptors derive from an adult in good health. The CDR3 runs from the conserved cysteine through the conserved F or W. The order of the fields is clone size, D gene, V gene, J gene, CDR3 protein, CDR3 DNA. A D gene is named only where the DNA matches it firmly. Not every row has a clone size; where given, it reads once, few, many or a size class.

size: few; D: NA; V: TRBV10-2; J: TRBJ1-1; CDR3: CASKRLNTEAFF; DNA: TGCGCCAGCAAGCGGTTGAACACTGAAGCTTTCTTT
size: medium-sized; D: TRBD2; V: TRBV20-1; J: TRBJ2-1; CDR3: CSARDQRTSGRKSNYNEQFF; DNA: TGCAGTGCTAGAGATCAGAGGACTAGCGGGAGAAAAAGCAACTACAATGAGCAGTTCTTC
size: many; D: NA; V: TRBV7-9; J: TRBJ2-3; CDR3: CASSFSHPAQYF; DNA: TGTGCCAGCAGCTTCTCTCACCCAGCGCAGTATTTT
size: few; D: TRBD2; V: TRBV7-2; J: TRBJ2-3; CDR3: CASSPTSGGARDTQYF; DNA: TGTGCCAGCAGCCCGACTAGCGGGGGGGCCAGAGATACGCAGTATTTT
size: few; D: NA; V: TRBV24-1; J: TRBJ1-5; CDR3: CATSDSLYSNQPQHF; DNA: TGTGCCACCAGTGATTCTCTATATAGCAATCAGCCCCAGCATTTT
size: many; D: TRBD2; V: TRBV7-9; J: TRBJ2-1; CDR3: CASSRGLAGGMQFF; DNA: TGTGCCAGCAGTCGCGGACTAGCGGGGGGGATGCAGTTCTTC
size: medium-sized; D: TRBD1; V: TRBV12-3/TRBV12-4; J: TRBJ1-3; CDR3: CASRLTGYGNTIYF; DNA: TGTGCCAGCAGATTGACAGGGTATGGAAACACCATATATTTT
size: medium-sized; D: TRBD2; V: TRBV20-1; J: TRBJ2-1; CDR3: CSARYQTSGRYNEQFF; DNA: TGCAGTGCTAGATACCAAACTAGCGGGAGATACAATGAGCAGTTCTTC
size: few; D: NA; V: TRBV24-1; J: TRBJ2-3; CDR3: CVTSLTGITDTQYF; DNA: TGTGTCACCAGTTTAACGGGTATCACAGATACGCAGTATTTT
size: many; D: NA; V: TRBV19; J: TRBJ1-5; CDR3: CASSPWGGNQPQHF; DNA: TGTGCCAGTAGTCCATGGGGTGGCAATCAGCCCCAGCATTTT
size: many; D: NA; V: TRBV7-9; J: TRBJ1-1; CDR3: CASSFQAQNTEAFF; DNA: TGTGCCAGCAGCTTCCAGGCCCAGAACACTGAAGCTTTCTTT
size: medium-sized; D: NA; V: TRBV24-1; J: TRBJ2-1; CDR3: CATSGADSSYNEQFF; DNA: TGTGCCACCAGTGGGGCAGATAGCTCCTACAATGAGCAGTTCTTC
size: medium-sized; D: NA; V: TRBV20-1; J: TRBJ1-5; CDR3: CSATGTLDQPQHF; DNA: TGCAGTGCTACCGGGACACTCGATCAGCCCCAGCATTTT
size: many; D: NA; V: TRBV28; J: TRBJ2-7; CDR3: CASRAPEGYEQYF; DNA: TGTGCCAGCAGGGCCCCCGAGGGGTACGAGCAGTACTTC
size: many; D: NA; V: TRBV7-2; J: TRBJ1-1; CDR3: CASSSSGNTEAFF; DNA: TGTGCCAGCAGCTCTAGTGGGAACACTGAAGCTTTCTTT
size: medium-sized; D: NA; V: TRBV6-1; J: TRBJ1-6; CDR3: CASSPGPYYSPLHF; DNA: TGTGCCAGCAGCCCCGGGCCCTACTATTCACCCCTCCACTTT
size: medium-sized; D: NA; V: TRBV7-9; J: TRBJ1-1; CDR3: CASSLVFSPTDEAFF; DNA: TGTGCCAGCAGCTTGGTTTTCAGCCCGACCGATGAAGCTTTCTTT
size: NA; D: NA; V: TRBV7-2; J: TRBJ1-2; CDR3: CASSLGQGGYTF; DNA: TGTGCCAGCAGCTTAGGGCAGGGTGGCTACACCTTC
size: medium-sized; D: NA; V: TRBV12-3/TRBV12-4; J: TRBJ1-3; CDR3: CASSSRGVHSGNTIYF; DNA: TGTGCCAGCAGTTCCAGGGGAGTTCACTCTGGAAACACCATATATTTT
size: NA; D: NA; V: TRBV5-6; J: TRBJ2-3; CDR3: CASSFPQGYTDTQYF; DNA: TGTGCCAGCAGCTTTCCCCAGGGCTACACAGATACGCAGTATTTT
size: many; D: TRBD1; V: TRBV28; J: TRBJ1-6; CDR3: CASSPGQVLNSPLHF; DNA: TGTGCCAGCAGCCCCGGACAGGTCCTAAATTCACCCCTCCACTTT
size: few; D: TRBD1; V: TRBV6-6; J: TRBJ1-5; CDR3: CASSNHDRVGQPQHF; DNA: TGTGCCAGCAGTAACCATGACAGGGTTGGACAGCCCCAGCATTTT
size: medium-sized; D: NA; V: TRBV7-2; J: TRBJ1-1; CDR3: CASSSFGVEAFF; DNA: TGTGCCAGCAGCTCCTTTGGGGTCGAAGCTTTCTTT
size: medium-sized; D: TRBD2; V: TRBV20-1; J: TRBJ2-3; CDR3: CSAPLGLAVITDTQYF; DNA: TGCAGTGCTCCACTGGGACTAGCGGTAATCACAGATACGCAGTATTTT
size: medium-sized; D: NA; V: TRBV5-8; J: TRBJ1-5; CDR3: CASSLSLAGPRPQHF; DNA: TGTGCCAGCAGCTTGTCTCTGGCAGGCCCCCGGCCCCAGCATTTT
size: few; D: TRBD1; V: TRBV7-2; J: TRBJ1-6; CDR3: CASSPQTGFNSPLHF; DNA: TGTGCCAGCTCCCCCCAGACAGGGTTCAATTCACCCCTCCACTTT
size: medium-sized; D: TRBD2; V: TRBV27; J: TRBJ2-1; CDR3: CASSLASGNEQFF; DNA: TGTGCCAGCAGTTTAGCTAGCGGCAATGAGCAGTTCTTC
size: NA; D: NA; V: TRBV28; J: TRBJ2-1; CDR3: CASSLPTVYNEQFF; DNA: TGTGCCAGCAGCCTTCCGACAGTCTACAATGAGCAGTTCTTC
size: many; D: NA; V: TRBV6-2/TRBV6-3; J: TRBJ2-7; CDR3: CASSYEATKVTYEQYF; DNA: TGTGCCAGCAGTTACGAAGCCACGAAGGTGACCTACGAGCAGTACTTC
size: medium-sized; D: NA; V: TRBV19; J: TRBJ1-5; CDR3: CASSTGQRSNQPQHF; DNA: TGTGCCAGTAGTACGGGACAAAGAAGCAATCAGCCCCAGCATTTT
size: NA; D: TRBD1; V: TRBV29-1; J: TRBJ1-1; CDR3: CSVGGTGFLNTEAFF; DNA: TGCAGCGTTGGGGGGACAGGATTTCTGAACACTGAAGCTTTCTTT
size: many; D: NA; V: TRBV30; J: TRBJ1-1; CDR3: CAWRLGGFLGTEAFF; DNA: TGTGCCTGGAGACTTGGGGGGTTCCTGGGCACTGAAGCTTTCTTT
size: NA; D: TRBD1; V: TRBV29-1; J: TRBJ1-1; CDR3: CSVRTGGENEAFF; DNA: TGCAGCGTCCGGACAGGGGGAGAAAATGAAGCTTTCTTT
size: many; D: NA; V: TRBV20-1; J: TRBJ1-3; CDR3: CSARDPGLGNTIYF; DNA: TGCAGTGCTAGAGATCCGGGGTTAGGAAACACCATATATTTT
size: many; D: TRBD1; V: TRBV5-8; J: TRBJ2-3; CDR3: CASSSQGTDTQYF; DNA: TGTGCCAGCAGCTCACAGGGGACAGATACGCAGTATTTT
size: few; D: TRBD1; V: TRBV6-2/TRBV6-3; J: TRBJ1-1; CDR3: CASSYSYRGGTEAFF; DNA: TGTGCCAGCAGTTACTCGTACAGGGGGGGCACTGAAGCTTTCTTT
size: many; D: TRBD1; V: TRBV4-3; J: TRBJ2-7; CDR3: CASSQQRTGSYEQYF; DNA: TGCGCCAGCAGCCAACAGAGGACAGGGAGCTACGAGCAGTACTTC
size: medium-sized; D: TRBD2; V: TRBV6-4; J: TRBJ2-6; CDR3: CASSDSSLAGAGANVLTF; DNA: TGTGCCAGCAGTGACTCTTCGCTAGCGGGAGCTGGGGCCAACGTCCTGACTTTC
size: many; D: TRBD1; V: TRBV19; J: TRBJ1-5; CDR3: CASSIGGTGEVQHF; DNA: TGTGCCAGTAGTATTGGGGGAACAGGGGAGGTCCAGCATTTT
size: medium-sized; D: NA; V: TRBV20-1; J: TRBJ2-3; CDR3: CSAREGGVEADTQYF; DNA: TGCAGTGCTAGAGAGGGCGGGGTGGAGGCAGATACGCAGTATTTT
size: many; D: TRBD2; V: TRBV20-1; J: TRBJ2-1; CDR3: CSARGLADYNEQFF; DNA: TGCAGTGCTAGAGGACTAGCGGACTACAATGAGCAGTTCTTC
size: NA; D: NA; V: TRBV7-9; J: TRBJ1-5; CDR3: CASSSNPEGQPQHF; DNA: TGTGCCAGCAGCTCCAATCCCGAAGGGCAGCCCCAGCATTTT
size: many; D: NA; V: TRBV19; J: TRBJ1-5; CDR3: CASRGGNQPQHF; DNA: TGTGCCAGTCGGGGGGGAAATCAGCCCCAGCATTTT
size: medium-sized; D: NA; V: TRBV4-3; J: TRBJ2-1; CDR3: CASSQNIGGLEQFF; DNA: TGCGCCAGCAGCCAAAATATAGGGGGATTAGAGCAGTTCTTC
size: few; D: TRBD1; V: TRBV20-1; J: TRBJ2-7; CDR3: CSARDKDRRFYEQYF; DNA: TGCAGTGCTAGAGACAAGGACAGGAGATTCTACGAGCAGTACTTC